The entry below describes one T cell receptor beta chain. Assay: immunoSEQ multiplex PCR; the TCRdb copy retains only in-frame clones and omits some. Of more than 300,000 clones in the sample, approximately 90% are singletons; the top ten hold less than 1.5%. This sample stems from a study of blood T cell repertoires in COVID-19. V was trimmed by 8 bases and J by 4 bases, leaving 20 bases between them. The CDR3 spans 15 residues. Germline V CDR1 and CDR2: LNHNV, YYDKDF (reference sequence). The sequence derives from a woman aged 18-29 years who had recovered from COVID-19. Sequenced input: PBMCs or T cells enriched from blood (not recorded which). The V and J genes are TRBV15 and TRBJ1-2; D gene unclear. CDR3 region: CATEGVGVGSYGYTF. The CDR3 nucleotides read TGTGCCACCGAGGGAGTCGGGGTGGGGAGCTATGGCTACACCTTC.